This T cell receptor beta chain was sequenced during a study of blood T cell repertoires in COVID-19 (dated by TCRdb to about 2020). For context, the study as a whole: The collaborator samples originated in the United States, Italy and Spain and spanned the acute and convalescent phases of COVID-19. The dataset comprised deeply sampled blood TCRbeta repertoires from subjects exposed to, actively infected with, or recovered from COVID-19. The samples were drawn from the first 160 participants of the ongoing ImmuneRACE study and from more than 1,000 subjects provided by 6 global collaborators. The material from the prospective study consisted of cDNA or gDNA derived from T cells, B-cell-depleted T cells, or PBMCs. Nearly every sample came with metadata listing a de-identified subject ID, COVID-19 status, age in years and sex. The repertoires were released in a freely available public database intended as a resource for research on the immune response to SARS-CoV-2. Where available, HLA class I and class II types were taken from metadata supplied by the sample provider and were not determined by assay-based typing. Beyond this particular receptor, the publication reports: How much clinical and demographic metadata was included differed by source and by participant, and the metadata was provided uncurated.

TCRbeta CDR3 regions were amplified from genomic DNA using the immunoSEQ Assay, a bias-controlled multiplex PCR. The authors' pipeline ran thus. Nucleated cell counts per sample were estimated from amplification of reference gene primers within the assay. To quantify the absolute abundance of each unique TCRbeta CDR3 rearrangement, sequence reads were collapsed and filtered. For each sample, productive Simpson clonality was calculated as the square root of Simpson's diversity index over productive rearrangements. In its TCRdb copy, this immuneACCESS table keeps in-frame sequences only and misses some clones. Where compared with another copy, unresolved V genes explain less than half of these, and the others have no known cause. From that table come the V and J calls and clone size; the DNA was used to work out D and trimming. Present in this sample are approximately 200,000 clones, approximately 88% of which were seen just once. The ten largest clones capture 3.5% to 5% of the sample.

Whole blood was collected in K2EDTA tubes by collaborating institutions according to the institutions' own protocols. Collaborator samples were shipped for TCRbeta analysis as frozen whole blood, isolated PBMCs, or DNA extracted from either sample type. V drops 0 bases and J drops 15 bases, leaving 9 bases in between. CDR1 and CDR2, per the germline V gene, are MNHNS and SASEGT. The CDR3 covers 11 residues, taking in both the cysteine and the phenylalanine. Only the CDR3 portion is preserved as DNA: 33 bases, with reading frame beginning at the first base. Concerning this clone: What this receptor recognizes is not known. Base quality data are lacking; no much larger clone is found one base away.

The source of this sequence is a woman aged 25-40 years with acute or convalescent COVID-19. Sample: peripheral blood. The chain uses TRBV6-1 and TRBJ2-1; a confident D gene designation cannot be given. The base sequence is TGTGCCAGCAGTGAAGCGCTCCGAGGGTTCTTC. Protein translation: CASSEALRGFF.